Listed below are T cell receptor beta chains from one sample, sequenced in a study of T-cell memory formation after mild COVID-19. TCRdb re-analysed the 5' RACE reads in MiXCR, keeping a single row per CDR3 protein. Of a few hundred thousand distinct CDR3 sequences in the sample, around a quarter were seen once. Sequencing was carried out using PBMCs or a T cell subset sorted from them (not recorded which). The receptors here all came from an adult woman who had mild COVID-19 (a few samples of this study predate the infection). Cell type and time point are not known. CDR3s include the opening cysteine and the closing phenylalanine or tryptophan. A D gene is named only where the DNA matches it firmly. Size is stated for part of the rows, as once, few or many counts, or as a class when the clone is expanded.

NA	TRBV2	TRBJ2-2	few	CASAEGVLSTGELFF	TGTGCCAGCGCGGAAGGCGTGTTGAGCACCGGGGAGCTGTTTTTT
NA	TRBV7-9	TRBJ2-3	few	CASSLTYTQYF	TGTGCCAGCAGCTTAACATATACGCAGTATTTT
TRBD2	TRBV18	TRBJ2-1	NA	CASSPRNSGIDNEQFF	TGTGCCAGCTCACCGAGGAATAGCGGGATTGACAATGAGCAGTTCTTC
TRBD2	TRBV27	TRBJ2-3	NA	CASSEAGVTQYF	TGTGCCAGCAGTGAGGCGGGGGTGACGCAGTATTTT
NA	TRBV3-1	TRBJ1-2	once	CASSQVLWGGGYTF	TGTGCCAGCAGCCAAGTGCTCTGGGGAGGTGGCTACACCTTC
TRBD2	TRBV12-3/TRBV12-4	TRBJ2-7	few	CASSTPSGRALEQYF	TGTGCCAGCAGTACTCCTAGCGGGAGGGCCCTCGAGCAGTACTTC
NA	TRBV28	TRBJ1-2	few	CASSPPRGGYGYTF	TGTGCCAGCAGTCCACCCCGGGGAGGATATGGCTACACCTTC
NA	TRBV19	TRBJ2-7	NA	CASSSADQQGEQYF	TGTGCCAGTAGTTCTGCCGACCAGCAGGGCGAGCAGTACTTC
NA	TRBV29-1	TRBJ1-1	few	CSVDGGGNTEAFF	TGCAGCGTTGATGGAGGGGGGAACACTGAAGCTTTCTTT
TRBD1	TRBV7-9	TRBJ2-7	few	CASSPHGTGDYEQYF	TGTGCCAGCAGCCCACACGGGACAGGGGACTACGAGCAGTACTTC
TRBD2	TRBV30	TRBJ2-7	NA	CACSASGYYEQYF	TGTGCCTGCTCGGCTAGCGGATACTACGAGCAGTACTTC
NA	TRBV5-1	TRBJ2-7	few	CASSLDPGDRTHF	TGCGCCAGCAGCTTGGACCCAGGGGATCGTACCCACTTC
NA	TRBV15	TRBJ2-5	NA	CATSTGFGRETQYF	TGTGCCACCAGTACAGGGTTTGGTCGAGAGACCCAGTACTTC
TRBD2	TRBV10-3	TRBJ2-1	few	CAIREGAGEWDEQFF	TGTGCCATCAGGGAGGGTGCGGGAGAGTGGGATGAGCAGTTCTTC
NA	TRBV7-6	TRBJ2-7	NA	CASSLASGGGYEQYF	TGTGCCAGCAGCTTAGCTTCTGGGGGCGGCTACGAGCAGTACTTC
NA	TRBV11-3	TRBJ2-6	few	CASSLDQVISGANVLTF	TGTGCCAGCAGCTTAGATCAGGTGATCTCTGGGGCCAACGTCCTGACTTTC
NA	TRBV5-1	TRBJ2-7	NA	CASSLDGAYYEQYF	TGCGCCAGCAGCTTGGATGGGGCCTACTACGAGCAGTACTTC
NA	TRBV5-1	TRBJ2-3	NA	CASSLGPGETDTQYF	TGCGCCAGCAGCTTAGGGCCAGGGGAGACAGATACGCAGTATTTT
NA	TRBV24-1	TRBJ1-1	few	CATSDFITSGGAFF	TGTGCCACCAGTGATTTCATCACCTCAGGTGGAGCTTTCTTT
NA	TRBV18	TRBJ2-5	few	CASSPRGRSVEETQYF	TGTGCCAGCTCACCACGGGGGCGTAGCGTGGAAGAGACCCAGTACTTC
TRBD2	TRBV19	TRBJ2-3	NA	CASSIQREKSTDTQYF	TGTGCCAGTAGTATCCAGCGGGAGAAGAGCACAGATACGCAGTATTTT
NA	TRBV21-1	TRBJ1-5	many	CASSLQGQPQHF	TGTGCCAGCAGTCTACAAGGACAGCCCCAGCATTTT
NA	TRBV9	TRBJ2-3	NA	CASSVAGPDTQYF	TGTGCCAGCAGCGTAGCGGGACCAGATACGCAGTATTTT
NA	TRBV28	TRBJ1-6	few	CASLPGRNSPLHF	TGTGCCAGCCTCCCGGGGAGAAATTCACCCCTCCACTTT
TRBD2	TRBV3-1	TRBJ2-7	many	CASSRRGLAGGPSGNEQYF	TGTGCCAGCAGCCGTCGTGGACTAGCGGGAGGGCCCTCGGGAAACGAGCAGTACTTC